The entry that follows covers one T cell receptor beta chain sequence. The record originates from a study of PD-L1 blockade in urothelial cancer. Looking at the study overall: Patients' prior chemotherapy regimens numbered 0 to 3.

Germline CDR1 reads SGHTA; CDR2 reads FQGNSA. With V trimmed by 0 bases and J by 6 bases, 4 bases remained unmatched. The CDR3 consists of 15 residues. Repertoires were generated with immunoSEQ multiplex PCR, while TCRdb's copy carries only in-frame clones and drops some. Of approximately 56,000 clones listed, 65% to 90% are singletons. Time point specified: pretreatment peripheral blood. This material consisted of PBMCs, taken around atezolizumab (anti-PD-L1) treatment. This chain joins TRBV7-2 and TRBJ1-2, with 10 bases identical to TRBD1. This clonotype was sampled from a man in his 70s with urothelial cancer. In DNA, the CDR3 is TGTGCCAGCAGCTTAGCGAGGACAGGGGGAGATGGCTACACCTTC. It is translated as CASSLARTGGDGYTF.